This T cell receptor (beta chain) was captured by sequencing in a study of shared clonotypes between healthy human individuals. Study-wide background: Each donor's CD4 naive and CD4 memory cells filled three plates apiece, CD8 naive two, and CD8 memory one.

Between the trimmed V and J ends, which lost 1 base and 8 bases, there was a span of 17 bases. Germline values: CDR1 MGHRA, CDR2 YSYEKL. This CDR3 spans 16 amino acids. About this clone itself: The antigen remains undetermined.

Study-wide results and caveats: Some naive CD4 clonotypes, roughly 4.8%, turned up in common across several donors.

In the study's own analysis: Filtering differed for immunoSEQ, which gave only junction sequences without quality scores. Here immunoSEQ multiplex PCR was the method, and the copy in TCRdb shows in-frame clones only, minus some. The V and J calls and clone size were taken over from that table, and D and trimming were inferred from the DNA. The top ten clones hold over 1.5% of a sample with about 2,200,000 clones, about 92% of them seen once. Naive CD8 cells lacked CD45RO, underwent positive selection for CCR7 and left out terminally differentiated effector memory CD45RA+ cells. All donors were healthy HIV-negative adults lacking recent acute infections or vaccinations.

Sequences were obtained from naive CD8+ T cells from PBMCs. The chain links TRBV4-1 to TRBJ1-4; a weak D match, TRBD1 (5 bases). The source is a man aged 18 to 30 in good health. Some clones in this sample may be carry-over from other donors' samples. The CDR3, as DNA: TGCGCCAGCAGCCAAGTGGGTGGGCAGGGTCGAGAAAAACTGTTTTTT. Its translation: CASSQVGGQGREKLFF.